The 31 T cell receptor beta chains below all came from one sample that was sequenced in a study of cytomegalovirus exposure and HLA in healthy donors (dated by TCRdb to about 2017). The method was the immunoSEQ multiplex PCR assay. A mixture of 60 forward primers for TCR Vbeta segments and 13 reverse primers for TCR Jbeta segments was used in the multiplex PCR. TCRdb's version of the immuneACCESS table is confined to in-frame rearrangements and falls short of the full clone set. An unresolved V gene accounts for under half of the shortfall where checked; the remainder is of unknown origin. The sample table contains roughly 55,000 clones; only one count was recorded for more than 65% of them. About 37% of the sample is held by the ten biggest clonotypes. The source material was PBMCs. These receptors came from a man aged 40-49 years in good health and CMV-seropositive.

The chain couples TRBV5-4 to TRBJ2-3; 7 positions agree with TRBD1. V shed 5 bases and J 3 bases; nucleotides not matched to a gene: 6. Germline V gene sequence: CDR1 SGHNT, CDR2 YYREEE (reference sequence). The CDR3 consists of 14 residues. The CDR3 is CASRGDSVTDTQYF. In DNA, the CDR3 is TGTGCCAGCAGGGGGGACAGTGTTACAGATACGCAGTATTTT.

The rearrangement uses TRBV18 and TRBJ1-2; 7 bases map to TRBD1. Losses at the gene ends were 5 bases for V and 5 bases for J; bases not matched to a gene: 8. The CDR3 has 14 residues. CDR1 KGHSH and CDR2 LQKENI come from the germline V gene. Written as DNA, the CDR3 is TGTGCCAGCTCATTGGGACAGAGCTCTTATGGCTACACCTTC. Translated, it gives CASSLGQSSYGYTF.

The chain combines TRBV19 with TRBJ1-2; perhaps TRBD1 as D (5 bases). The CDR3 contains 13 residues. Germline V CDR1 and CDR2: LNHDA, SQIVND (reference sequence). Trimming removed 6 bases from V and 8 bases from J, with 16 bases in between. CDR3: CASRGLFIRGYTF. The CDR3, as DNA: TGTGCCAGTAGGGGACTTTTTATTAGAGGCTACACCTTC.

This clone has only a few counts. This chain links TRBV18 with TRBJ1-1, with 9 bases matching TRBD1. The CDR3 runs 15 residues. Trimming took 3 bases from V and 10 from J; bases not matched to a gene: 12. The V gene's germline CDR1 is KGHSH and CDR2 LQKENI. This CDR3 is CASSPQGDRVSLAFF. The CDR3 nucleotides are TGTGCCAGCTCACCCCAAGGGGACAGGGTTTCGTTAGCTTTCTTT.

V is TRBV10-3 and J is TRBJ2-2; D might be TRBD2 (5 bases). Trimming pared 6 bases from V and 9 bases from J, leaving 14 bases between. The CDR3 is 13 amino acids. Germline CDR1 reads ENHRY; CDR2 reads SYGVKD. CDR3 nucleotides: TGTGCCATCAGCGTGGACTGGCCAAGGGAGCTGTTTTTT. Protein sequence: CAISVDWPRELFF.

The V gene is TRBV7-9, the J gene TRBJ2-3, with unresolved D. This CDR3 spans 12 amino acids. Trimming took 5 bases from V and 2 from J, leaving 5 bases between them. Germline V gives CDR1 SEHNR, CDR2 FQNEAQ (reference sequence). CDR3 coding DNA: TGTGCCAGCAGCACAGTCACAGATACGCAGTATTTT. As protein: CASSTVTDTQYF.

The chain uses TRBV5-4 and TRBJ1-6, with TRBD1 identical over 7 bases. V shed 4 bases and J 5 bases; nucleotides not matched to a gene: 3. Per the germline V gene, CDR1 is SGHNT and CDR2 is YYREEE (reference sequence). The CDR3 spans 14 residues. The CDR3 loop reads CASSPDRNNSPLHF. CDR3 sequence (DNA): TGTGCCAGCAGCCCGGACAGGAATAATTCACCCCTCCACTTT.

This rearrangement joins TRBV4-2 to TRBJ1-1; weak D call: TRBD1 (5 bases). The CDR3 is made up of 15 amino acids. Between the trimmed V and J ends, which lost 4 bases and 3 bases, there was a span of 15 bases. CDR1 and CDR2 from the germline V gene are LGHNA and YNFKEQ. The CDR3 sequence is CASSPLGGGDTEAFF. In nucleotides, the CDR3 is TGTGCCAGCAGCCCCCTCGGCGGGGGGGACACTGAAGCTTTCTTT.

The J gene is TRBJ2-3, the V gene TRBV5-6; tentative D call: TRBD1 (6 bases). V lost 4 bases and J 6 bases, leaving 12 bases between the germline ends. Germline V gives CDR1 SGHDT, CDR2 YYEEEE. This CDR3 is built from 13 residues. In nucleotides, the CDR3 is TGTGCCAGCAGCACGAACAGGGTTGATACGCAGTATTTT. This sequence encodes CASSTNRVDTQYF.

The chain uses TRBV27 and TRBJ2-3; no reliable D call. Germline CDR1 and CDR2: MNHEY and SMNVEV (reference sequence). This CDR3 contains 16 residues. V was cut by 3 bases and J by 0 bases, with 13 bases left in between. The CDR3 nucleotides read TGTGCCAGCAGTTTTATAGAATATCTGAGCACAGATACGCAGTATTTT. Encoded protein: CASSFIEYLSTDTQYF.

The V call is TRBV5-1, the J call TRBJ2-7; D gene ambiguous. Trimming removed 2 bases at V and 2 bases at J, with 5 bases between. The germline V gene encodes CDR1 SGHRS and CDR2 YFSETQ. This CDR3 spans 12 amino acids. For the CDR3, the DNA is TGCGCCAGCAGCTTAGGAGCCTACGAGCAGTACTTC. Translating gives CASSLGAYEQYF.

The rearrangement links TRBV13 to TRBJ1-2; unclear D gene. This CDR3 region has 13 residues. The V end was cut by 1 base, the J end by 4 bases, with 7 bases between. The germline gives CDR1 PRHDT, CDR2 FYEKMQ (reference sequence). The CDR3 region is CASSLDAGYGYTF. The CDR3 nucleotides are TGTGCCAGCAGCTTAGACGCGGGCTATGGCTACACCTTC.

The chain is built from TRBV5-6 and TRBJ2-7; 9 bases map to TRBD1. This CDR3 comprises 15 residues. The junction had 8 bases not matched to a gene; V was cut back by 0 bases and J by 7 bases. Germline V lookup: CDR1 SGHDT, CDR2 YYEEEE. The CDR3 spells CASSLGGTGRGEQYF. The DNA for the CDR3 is TGTGCCAGCAGCTTGGGTGGGACAGGGCGAGGGGAGCAGTACTTC.

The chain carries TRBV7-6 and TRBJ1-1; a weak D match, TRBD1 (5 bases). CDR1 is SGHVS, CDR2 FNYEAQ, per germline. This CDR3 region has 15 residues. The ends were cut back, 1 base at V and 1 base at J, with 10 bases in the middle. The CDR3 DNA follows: TGTGCCAGCAGCTTAGTCGGGGGGACGAACACTGAAGCTTTCTTT. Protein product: CASSLVGGTNTEAFF.

The CDR3 bases are TGTGCCAGCAGTTACAAGTGGGGGGACTCTGGAAACACCATATATTTT. Its translation: CASSYKWGDSGNTIYF. V and J are TRBV6-5 and TRBJ1-3; D is perhaps TRBD1 (5 bases). Germline V gives CDR1 MNHEY, CDR2 SVGAGI. With 2 bases removed from V and 0 bases from J, the gap between germline ends came to 11 bases. The CDR3 is 16 residues long.

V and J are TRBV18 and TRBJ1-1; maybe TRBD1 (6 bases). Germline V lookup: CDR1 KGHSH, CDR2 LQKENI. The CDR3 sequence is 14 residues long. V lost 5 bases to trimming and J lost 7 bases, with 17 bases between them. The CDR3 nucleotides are TGTGCCAGCTCATTGGGGGCCGAAATAGGTGAAGCTTTCTTT. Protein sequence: CASSLGAEIGEAFF.

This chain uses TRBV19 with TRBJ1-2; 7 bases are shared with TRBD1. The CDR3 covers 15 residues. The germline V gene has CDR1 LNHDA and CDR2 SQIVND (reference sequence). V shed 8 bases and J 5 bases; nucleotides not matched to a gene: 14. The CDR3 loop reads CASQGVRGASYGYTF. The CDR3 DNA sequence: TGTGCCAGTCAGGGGGTTAGAGGGGCGTCTTATGGCTACACCTTC.

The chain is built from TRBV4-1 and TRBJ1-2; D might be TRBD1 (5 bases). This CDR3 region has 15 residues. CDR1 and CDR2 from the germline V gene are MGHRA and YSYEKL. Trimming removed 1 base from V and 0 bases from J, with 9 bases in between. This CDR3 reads CASSQADSTNYGYTF. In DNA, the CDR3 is TGCGCCAGCAGCCAAGCTGACAGTACTAACTATGGCTACACCTTC.

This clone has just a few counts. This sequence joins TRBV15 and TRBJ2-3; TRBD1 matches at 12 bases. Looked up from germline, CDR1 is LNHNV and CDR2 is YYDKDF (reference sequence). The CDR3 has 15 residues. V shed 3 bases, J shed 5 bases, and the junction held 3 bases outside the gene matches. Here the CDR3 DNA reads TGTGCCACCAGCAGGGGACAGGGGGCGGGAGATACGCAGTATTTT. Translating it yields CATSRGQGAGDTQYF.

The CDR3 reads CASSYPGTRSSEDTQYF. CDR3 DNA sequence: TGTGCCAGCAGCTACCCCGGGACTAGATCGAGCGAAGATACGCAGTATTTT. The rearrangement joins TRBV7-6 to TRBJ2-3; 8 positions agree with TRBD2. The CDR3 totals 17 residues. The V and J ends lost 4 bases and 5 bases, in that order; junction bases with no gene match: 14. Germline CDR1 reads SGHVS; CDR2 reads FNYEAQ. Full variable domain (missing parts from reference TRBV7-6 and TRBJ2-3): GAGVSQSPRYKVTKRGQDVALRCDPISGHVSLYWYRQALGQGPEFLTYFNYEAQQDKSGLPNDRFSAERPEGSISTLTIQRTEQRDSAMYRCASSYPGTRSSEDTQYFGPGTRLTVL.

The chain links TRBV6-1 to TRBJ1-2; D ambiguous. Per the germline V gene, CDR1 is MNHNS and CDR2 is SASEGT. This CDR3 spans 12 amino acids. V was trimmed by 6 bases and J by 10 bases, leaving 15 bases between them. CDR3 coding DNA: TGTGCCAGCAGGCGGGCCTCGAGGGACTACACCTTC. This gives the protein CASRRASRDYTF.

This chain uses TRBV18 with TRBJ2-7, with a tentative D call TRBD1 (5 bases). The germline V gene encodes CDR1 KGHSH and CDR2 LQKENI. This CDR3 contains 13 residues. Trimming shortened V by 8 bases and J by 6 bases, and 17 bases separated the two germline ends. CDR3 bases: TGTGCCAGCGGCGAGACAGTTCTAGGCGAGCAGTACTTC. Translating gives CASGETVLGEQYF.

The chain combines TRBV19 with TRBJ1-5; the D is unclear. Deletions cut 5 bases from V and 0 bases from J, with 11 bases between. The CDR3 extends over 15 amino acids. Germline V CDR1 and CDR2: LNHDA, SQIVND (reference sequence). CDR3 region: CASSRFDGSNQPQHF. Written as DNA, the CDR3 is TGTGCCAGTAGTCGGTTCGATGGTAGCAATCAGCCCCAGCATTTT.

CDR3 region: CASSSGGGRSTDTQYF. The CDR3 DNA reads as TGCGCCAGCAGCTCCGGCGGGGGGCGCAGCACAGATACGCAGTATTTT. J is TRBJ2-3 and V is TRBV5-1; TRBD2 matches 8 bases. With V trimmed by 3 bases and J by 0 bases, 6 bases remained unmatched. CDR1 is SGHRS, CDR2 YFSETQ, per germline. This CDR3 has 16 residues.

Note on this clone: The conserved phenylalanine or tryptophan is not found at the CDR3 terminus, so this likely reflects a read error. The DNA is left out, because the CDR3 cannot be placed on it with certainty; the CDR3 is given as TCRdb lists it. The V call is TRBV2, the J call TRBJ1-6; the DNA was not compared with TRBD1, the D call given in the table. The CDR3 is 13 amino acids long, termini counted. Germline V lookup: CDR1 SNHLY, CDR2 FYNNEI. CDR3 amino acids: CASSEDRGPARVL.

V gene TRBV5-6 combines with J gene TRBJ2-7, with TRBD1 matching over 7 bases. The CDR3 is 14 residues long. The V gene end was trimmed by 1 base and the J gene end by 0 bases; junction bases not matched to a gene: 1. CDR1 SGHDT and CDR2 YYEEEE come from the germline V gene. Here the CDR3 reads CASSLQGDSYEQYF. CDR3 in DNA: TGTGCCAGCAGCTTGCAGGGGGACTCCTACGAGCAGTACTTC.

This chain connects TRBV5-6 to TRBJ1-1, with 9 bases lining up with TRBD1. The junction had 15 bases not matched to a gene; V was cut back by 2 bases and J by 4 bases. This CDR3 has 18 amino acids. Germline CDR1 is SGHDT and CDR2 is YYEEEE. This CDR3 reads CASSFPTGTGRSGTEAFF. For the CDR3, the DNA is TGTGCCAGCAGCTTTCCCACCGGGACAGGGAGGAGTGGCACTGAAGCTTTCTTT.

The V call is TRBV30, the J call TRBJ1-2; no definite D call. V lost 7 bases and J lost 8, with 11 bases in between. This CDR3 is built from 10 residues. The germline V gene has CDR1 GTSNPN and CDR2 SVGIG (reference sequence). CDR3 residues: CALFTGGYTF. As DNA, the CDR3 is TGTGCCTTATTCACGGGGGGCTACACCTTC.

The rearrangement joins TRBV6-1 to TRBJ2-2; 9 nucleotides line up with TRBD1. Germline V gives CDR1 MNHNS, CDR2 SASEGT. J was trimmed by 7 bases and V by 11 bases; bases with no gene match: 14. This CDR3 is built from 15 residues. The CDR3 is CAGDTGTGIGGELFF. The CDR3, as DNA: TGTGCCGGCGACACTGGGACAGGGATAGGCGGGGAGCTGTTTTTT.

The CDR3 is CASSPGGWDQPQHF. The CDR3 DNA is TGCGCCAGCAGCCCAGGGGGGTGGGATCAGCCCCAGCATTTT. V is TRBV5-1 and J is TRBJ1-5; TRBD1 aligns across 7 bases. This CDR3 comprises 14 residues. Germline V lookup: CDR1 SGHRS, CDR2 YFSETQ. The J segment lost 5 bases and the V segment lost 4 bases, leaving 6 bases of the junction unmatched.

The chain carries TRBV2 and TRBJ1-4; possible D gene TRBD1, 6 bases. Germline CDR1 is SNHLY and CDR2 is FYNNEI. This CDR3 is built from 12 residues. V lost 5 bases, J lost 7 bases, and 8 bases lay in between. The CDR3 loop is CASSWTAEKLFF. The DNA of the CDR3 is TGTGCCAGCAGTTGGACAGCTGAAAAACTGTTTTTT.